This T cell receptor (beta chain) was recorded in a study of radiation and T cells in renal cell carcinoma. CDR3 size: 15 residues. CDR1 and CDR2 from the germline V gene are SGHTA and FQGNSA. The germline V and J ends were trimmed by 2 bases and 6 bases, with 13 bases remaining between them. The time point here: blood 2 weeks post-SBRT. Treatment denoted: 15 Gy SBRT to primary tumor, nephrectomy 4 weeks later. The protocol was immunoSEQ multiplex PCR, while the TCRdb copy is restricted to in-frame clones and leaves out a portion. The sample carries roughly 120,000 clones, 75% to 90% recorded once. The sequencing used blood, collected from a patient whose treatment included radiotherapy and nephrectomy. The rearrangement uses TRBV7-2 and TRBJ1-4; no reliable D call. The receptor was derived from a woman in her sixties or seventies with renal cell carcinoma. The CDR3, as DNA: TGTGCCAGCAGCTTAACGGAAGGGAACCATGAAAAACTGTTTTTT. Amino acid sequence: CASSLTEGNHEKLFF.